This T cell receptor (beta chain) was documented in a study of shared clonotypes between healthy human individuals. Study-level points and caveats: Sequencing depth was predicted to influence how clonotypes are shared among donors. Among four donors, roughly 5.5% of naive CD4 clonotypes were found in common.

A deep-level run was used for the assay. Repertoires were generated with immunoSEQ multiplex PCR, while TCRdb's copy carries only in-frame clones and drops some. The data show around 1.1 million clones, 77% seen once. Trimming pared 6 bases from V and 0 bases from J, leaving 6 bases between. This CDR3 spans 12 amino acids. Per the germline V gene, CDR1 is MNHEY and CDR2 is SVGAGI. Free of recent acute infections or vaccinations, the donors were healthy HIV-negative adults. As concerns this clone: Its target is not known.

This rearrangement joins TRBV6-5 to TRBJ2-7; tentative D call: TRBD2 (5 bases). This TCR was recovered from a man younger than 35 in good health. Some clones in this sample may be carry-over from other donors' samples. Source material: memory CD4+ T cells from PBMCs. This sample's subset: CD45RA-negative fraction. Written as DNA, the CDR3 is TGTGCCAGCAGCGGGAACTCCTACGAGCAGTACTTC. This codes for CASSGNSYEQYF.